This T cell receptor beta chain was captured in a study of early T cells in non-severe SARS-CoV-2 infection. Study in general: Unpaired chains resulted from sequencing bulk RNA of unsorted whole blood.

CDR1 and CDR2 from the germline V gene are SGHTA and FQGNSA. CDR3 length: 16 residues. The V gene end was trimmed by 5 bases and the J gene end by 4 bases; junction bases not matched to a gene: 11. cDNA molecules, individually, were tagged with unique molecular identifiers. MiXCR, run by TCRdb on the 5' RACE reads, gives a single entry per CDR3 protein. Of 25,000 to 35,000 distinct CDR3 sequences listed, 3.9% are singletons. This clonotype was detected ten times or more. This sequence joins TRBV7-2 and TRBJ2-3; 8 bases align to TRBD2. The TCR originated in an adult who was a healthcare worker with PCR-confirmed SARS-CoV-2 infection or an uninfected control (not recorded which). Sequenced input: whole blood. CDR3 residues: CASSPLAGSRADTQYF. DNA for the CDR3: TGTGCCAGCAGCCCCTTAGCGGGGTCAAGAGCAGATACGCAGTATTTT. Full variable domain (remainder filled in from reference TRBV7-2 and TRBJ2-3): GAGVSQSPSNKVTEKGKDVELRCDPISGHTALYWYRQSLGQGLEFLIYFQGNSAPDKSGLPSDRFSAERTGGSVSTLTIQRTQQEDSAVYLCASSPLAGSRADTQYFGPGTRLTVL.